Listed below are T cell receptor beta chains from one sample, sequenced in a study of blood T cell repertoires in COVID-19. Profiling relied on immunoSEQ multiplex PCR, and the TCRdb table lists in-frame clones only, not all of them. Of about 170,000 clones listed, 85% were seen once; the top ten hold about 8.8%. The sequenced material came from peripheral blood. The receptors shown here come from a woman older than 75 with COVID-19, enrolled during active disease. The CDR3 runs from the conserved cysteine through the conserved F or W. D genes are given only for firm matches. Size tells how often a clone was seen (once, few, many) or the class of an expanded clone, and some rows leave it out.

CDR3nt	CDR3aa	abundance	v_gene	j_gene	d_gene
TGTGCCAGCAGCTTGGGACTAGCGAACACAGATACGCAGTATTTT	CASSLGLANTDTQYF	NA	TRBV7-3	TRBJ2-3	TRBD2
TGTGCCAGCAGCCCCACTAGCGGGGGACGGGATGAGCAGTTCTTC	CASSPTSGGRDEQFF	NA	TRBV7-3	TRBJ2-1	TRBD2
TGTGCCTCCTCTTGGGGGCGAGCGAACACCGGGGAGCTGTTTTTT	CASSWGRANTGELFF	NA	TRBV10-3	TRBJ2-2	NA
TGTGCCAGCAGTAAGGGGACTAGCTATGAGCAGTTCTTC	CASSKGTSYEQFF	NA	TRBV12-3/TRBV12-4	TRBJ2-1	TRBD2
TGCGCCAGCAGCCCGGACTATCTTGACTATGGCTACACCTTC	CASSPDYLDYGYTF	NA	TRBV5-1	TRBJ1-2	NA
TGTGCCAGCTCCATATGGCCCTCGGGAGGAGAGCAGTACTTC	CASSIWPSGGEQYF	NA	TRBV3-1/TRBV3-2	TRBJ2-7	TRBD2
TGCGCCAGCAGCTTGCCCTCGGGACAGATCACTGAAGCTTTCTTT	CASSLPSGQITEAFF	NA	TRBV5-1	TRBJ1-1	TRBD1
TGTGCCATCAGTGGGGGGGTCCAAGAGACCCAGTACTTC	CAISGGVQETQYF	NA	TRBV10-3	TRBJ2-5	NA
TGTGCCAGCACCTCGCAGGGACAGGGGGGTCAGCCCCAGCATTTT	CASTSQGQGGQPQHF	NA	TRBV2	TRBJ1-5	TRBD1
TGTGCTAGCAGCCCAGGGACTAGCGGCTACAATGAGCAGTTCTTC	CASSPGTSGYNEQFF	NA	TRBV7-7	TRBJ2-1	TRBD2
TGTGCCAGCAGCGTGGGCGGGAACCAAGAGACCCAGTACTTC	CASSVGGNQETQYF	NA	TRBV9	TRBJ2-5	NA
TGCGCCAGCAGTGAGGTACGCCAACTCAACTATGGCTACACCTTC	CASSEVRQLNYGYTF	NA	TRBV10-2	TRBJ1-2	NA
TGTGCCAGCCGTGGAGGTGCTGGGGCCAACGTCCTGACTTTC	CASRGGAGANVLTF	NA	TRBV28	TRBJ2-6	NA
TGTGCCAGCAGTTCGGGGAACTATGGCTACACCTTC	CASSSGNYGYTF	once	TRBV6-5	TRBJ1-2	NA
TGCGCCAGCAGTGCGACAGGGGGCTTTGGCTACACCTTC	CASSATGGFGYTF	NA	TRBV10-2	TRBJ1-2	TRBD1
TGTGCCAGCAGTTACCCACGGACAGGGTTGAACACTGAAGCTTTCTTT	CASSYPRTGLNTEAFF	NA	TRBV6-6	TRBJ1-1	TRBD1
TGCAGCGTTGAAGATCAACGGGGTACTGAAGCTTTCTTT	CSVEDQRGTEAFF	NA	TRBV29-1	TRBJ1-1	NA
TGTGCCAGCAGCGGACAGGCTGCCTACGGCTATGGCTACACCTTC	CASSGQAAYGYGYTF	NA	TRBV28	TRBJ1-2	TRBD1
TGTGCCAGCAGCTTAGCTGGGGGGACCTACGAGCAGTACTTC	CASSLAGGTYEQYF	NA	TRBV7-9	TRBJ2-7	NA
TGTGCCAGCAGTCCCACGCGGGCAGATACGCAGTATTTT	CASSPTRADTQYF	NA	TRBV2	TRBJ2-3	NA
TGTGCCAGTAGTATCACTAGCTCCGGGACCCATTACGAGCAGTACTTC	CASSITSSGTHYEQYF	NA	TRBV19	TRBJ2-7	NA
TGTGCCAGCAGTGAACTGCCCTACAATGAGCAGTTCTTC	CASSELPYNEQFF	NA	TRBV6-4	TRBJ2-1	NA
TGTGCCAGCAGCTTAGGGGGACAGGACAATGAGCAGTTCTTC	CASSLGGQDNEQFF	once	TRBV7-8	TRBJ2-1	TRBD1
TGTGCCAGCAAGGCGACAGGGGAGTCACCCCTCCACTTT	CASKATGESPLHF	NA	TRBV2	TRBJ1-6	TRBD1
TGTGCCAGCAGTGGTGGGACAGGCATATGGAGCAATCAGCCCCAGCATTTT	CASSGGTGIWSNQPQHF	NA	TRBV6-1	TRBJ1-5	TRBD1
TGCAGTGCTCATGAGGGCTACACCTTC	CSAHEGYTF	NA	TRBV20-1	TRBJ1-2	NA
TGTGCCAGCAGCTCGCGGGAGCTCGCAGATACGCAGTATTTT	CASSSRELADTQYF	NA	TRBV7-3	TRBJ2-3	TRBD2
TGTGCCAGCAGCCAAAGCCGGGGGACAGGGGCGTACTATGGCTACACCTTC	CASSQSRGTGAYYGYTF	NA	TRBV14	TRBJ1-2	TRBD1
TGTGCCGCCCGAAAGACAGGCGACTATGGCTACACCTTC	CAARKTGDYGYTF	NA	TRBV19	TRBJ1-2	NA
TGTGCCAGCAGCGACAGGGGCAACCAAGAGACCCAGTACTTC	CASSDRGNQETQYF	once	TRBV7-9	TRBJ2-5	TRBD1
TGTGCCAGCCCCCCGGGGGGTAGCGGGGACAATGAGCAGTTCTTC	CASPPGGSGDNEQFF	many	TRBV2	TRBJ2-1	TRBD2
TGTGCCAGCAGCTATAAAGGGGCGGCCTATAATTCACCCCTCCACTTT	CASSYKGAAYNSPLHF	few	TRBV7-2	TRBJ1-6	NA
TGTGCCAGCAGCTCCCCAGGGGGATTCTCCTATGGCTACACCTTC	CASSSPGGFSYGYTF	once	TRBV5-6	TRBJ1-2	TRBD1
TGTGCCAGCAGTGAGGGACTAGCGGGGACCGGGGAGCTGTTTTTT	CASSEGLAGTGELFF	NA	TRBV6-4	TRBJ2-2	TRBD2
TGTGCCAGTAGACAGGGACGTCAGATCAGTAATTCACCCCTCCACTTT	CASRQGRQISNSPLHF	NA	TRBV19	TRBJ1-6	NA
TGTGCCAGCAGTCCAGACAGGACTTCACCCCTCCACTTT	CASSPDRTSPLHF	NA	TRBV9	TRBJ1-6	NA
TGTGCCAGCAGCCCTCCGGCGGGCCGCAAGCAGTTCTTC	CASSPPAGRKQFF	once	TRBV5-4	TRBJ2-1	NA
TGCGCCAGCAGCTTGGTGGGGGAGGTAAACACTGAAGCTTTCTTT	CASSLVGEVNTEAFF	NA	TRBV5-1	TRBJ1-1	NA
TGTGCCAGCAGCCCCGGGACAGGGGGCCTCGGGTGGTACTTC	CASSPGTGGLGWYF	few	TRBV3-1/TRBV3-2	TRBJ2-7	TRBD1
TGTGCCAGCAGCCTCGGACAGTCGGGCTACACCTTC	CASSLGQSGYTF	once	TRBV11-2	TRBJ1-2	NA
TGTGCCAGCATGCTGGGACTAGCGGGGGGGATCACGCAGTATTTT	CASMLGLAGGITQYF	NA	TRBV6-5	TRBJ2-3	TRBD2
TGTGCCAGCAGTTCCCTCAATCAGCCCCAGCATTTT	CASSSLNQPQHF	NA	TRBV28	TRBJ1-5	NA
TGTGCCAGCAGCTTCTCGGCAGGGGGAAGGACTGAAGCTTTCTTT	CASSFSAGGRTEAFF	NA	TRBV7-8	TRBJ1-1	TRBD1
TGTGCCAGCAGGACGGGACTGAGCTCCTACAATGAGCAGTTCTTC	CASRTGLSSYNEQFF	once	TRBV5-8	TRBJ2-1	NA
TGTGCCACCAGCAGGGGTGGACAGTTGAACACTGAAGCTTTCTTT	CATSRGGQLNTEAFF	NA	TRBV15	TRBJ1-1	NA
TGTGCCATCACCGCGACGGCCCGGGACAGGGATGCCTACGAGCAGTACTTC	CAITATARDRDAYEQYF	NA	TRBV10-3	TRBJ2-7	TRBD1
TGTGCCAGCAGCCCCCCTGGGGAGCCGGAAGCTTTCTTT	CASSPPGEPEAFF	NA	TRBV5-6	TRBJ1-1	NA
TGTGCCAGCAGGCCCGGGACTAAAGTCTCTGGGGCCAACGTCCTGACTTTC	CASRPGTKVSGANVLTF	NA	TRBV27	TRBJ2-6	TRBD2
TGTGCCAGCAGCCAGGGCGTCGGAAACACCATATATTTT	CASSQGVGNTIYF	NA	TRBV11-1	TRBJ1-3	NA
TGTGCCAGCAGCTTAGCGTGGGGAGGGAGTGGGCAGTTCTTC	CASSLAWGGSGQFF	NA	TRBV7-8	TRBJ2-1	TRBD2
TGTGCCAGCAGTTACTCGGAGGGTAGCACCATATATTTT	CASSYSEGSTIYF	NA	TRBV6-5	TRBJ1-3	NA
TGTGCCAGCAGCGTAACGGACACTGAAGCTTTCTTT	CASSVTDTEAFF	NA	TRBV9	TRBJ1-1	NA
TGCGCCAGCACCCGGGTCGGTAGCTCCTACGAGCAGTACTTC	CASTRVGSSYEQYF	few	TRBV23-1	TRBJ2-7	NA